Below are 30 T cell receptor beta chains sequenced from a single sample in a study of T-cell reconstitution after alpha-beta-depleted transplantation in children. The TCRbeta library was prepared with unique molecular identifiers. TCRdb recomputed calls from the PCR reads with MiXCR, one row per CDR3 protein. The sample holds fewer than 450,000 distinct CDR3 sequences, roughly 15% seen once. Source: PBMCs, mostly from graft donor cells, taken 360 days after TCRalphabeta/CD19-depleted stem cell transplant. Receptor source: a male patient between 2 and 10 years old who had a stem cell transplant for acute lymphoblastic leukemia, so the T cells may come from the graft donor.

In this sample, this clonotype turned up a few times. The chain links TRBV7-6 to TRBJ2-3, with D uncertain. Trimming stripped 0 bases from V and 8 bases from J, with 9 bases between. Germline CDR1 SGHVS, CDR2 FNYEAQ. There are 13 residues in the CDR3. In DNA, the CDR3 is TGTGCCAGCAGCTTAGCGGCCAGACTTACGCAGTATTTT. Protein sequence: CASSLAARLTQYF.

The chain joins TRBV12-3 or TRBV12-4 to TRBJ2-7, with TRBD2 as a possible D gene (6 bases). This CDR3 spans 15 amino acids. The ends were cut back, 1 base at V and 2 bases at J, with 12 bases in the middle. The CDR3 region is CASSLGRLVPYEQYF. The CDR3 region has the DNA TGTGCCAGCAGTTTAGGGAGACTAGTCCCCTACGAGCAGTACTTC.

This clonotype was seen a handful of times. The chain employs TRBV7-6 and TRBJ2-5; TRBD1 or TRBD2 may be the D gene (5 bases each). Germline-derived CDR1 and CDR2 are SGHVS and FNYEAQ. The CDR3 runs 13 residues. V lost 1 base to trimming and J lost 13 bases, with 16 bases between them. In nucleotides, the CDR3 is TGTGCCAGCAGCTTAGGGGTCCGGGACCCCGGGTACTTC. Encoded protein: CASSLGVRDPGYF. Complete variable domain (other parts from reference TRBV7-6 and TRBJ2-5): GAGVSQSPRYKVTKRGQDVALRCDPISGHVSLYWYRQALGQGPEFLTYFNYEAQQDKSGLPNDRFSAERPEGSISTLTIQRTEQRDSAMYRCASSLGVRDPGYFGPGTRLLVL.

This clonotype was counted at least ten times. The chain uses TRBV5-1 and TRBJ1-1; weak D call: TRBD1 (5 bases). Trimming removed 3 bases at V and 5 bases at J, with 20 bases between. This CDR3 region has 16 residues. Germline V gives CDR1 SGHRS, CDR2 YFSETQ. The CDR3 DNA follows: TGCGCCAGCAGCTCGCTGGGGGACGGACGAGGAACTGAAGCTTTCTTT. Protein product: CASSSLGDGRGTEAFF.

CDR3 bases: TGCGCCAGCAGCCACTTCGACTACTACAATGAGCAGTTCTTC. Translated: CASSHFDYYNEQFF. This rearrangement joins TRBV4-1 to TRBJ2-1; a possible D gene is TRBD2 (5 bases). Germline V gene sequence: CDR1 MGHRA, CDR2 YSYEKL. Trimming took 3 bases from V and 3 from J, leaving 9 bases between them. This CDR3 region has 14 residues.

This chain links TRBV28 with TRBJ2-7, with 9 bases aligning to TRBD2. From germline, CDR1 is MDHEN and CDR2 SYDVKM. Unmatched junction bases numbered 7, after V lost 4 bases and J lost 3 bases. The CDR3 is 15 amino acids. The CDR3 here is CASSSWREGLYEQYF. The CDR3, as DNA: TGTGCCAGCAGTTCTTGGCGGGAGGGCCTCTACGAGCAGTACTTC. Complete variable domain (other parts from reference TRBV28 and TRBJ2-7): DVKVTQSSRYLVKRTGEKVFLECVQDMDHENMFWYRQDPGLGLRLIYFSYDVKMKEKGDIPEGYSVSREKKERFSLILESASTNQTSMYLCASSSWREGLYEQYFGPGTRLTVT.

The chain links TRBV3-1 to TRBJ1-6, with TRBD1 identical over 9 bases. CDR3 length equals 19 residues. The germline V gene encodes CDR1 LGHDT and CDR2 YNNKEL (reference sequence). Trimming removed 7 bases from V and 0 bases from J; junction bases left unmatched: 13. In DNA, the CDR3 is TGTGCCAGCAACTACGGGACAGGGCGGGGGAGCTCCTATAATTCACCCCTCCACTTT. This codes for CASNYGTGRGSSYNSPLHF.

The chain recombines TRBV28 with TRBJ2-5; D call uncertain. This CDR3 is built from 13 residues. V was cut by 2 bases and J by 6 bases, with 10 bases left in between. Germline CDR1 is MDHEN and CDR2 is SYDVKM. CDR3 DNA: TGTGCCAGCAGTTTAGTAGGGTGGCAGACCCAGTACTTC. Amino acid sequence: CASSLVGWQTQYF.

This clonotype was observed once. The rearrangement uses TRBV11-2 and TRBJ2-3, with TRBD2 matching 8 bases. The CDR3 is 13 amino acids. V was clipped by 5 bases and J by 4 bases; unmatched bases: 2. Germline V gives CDR1 SGHAT, CDR2 FQNNGV. The CDR3 protein is CASSTGRADTQYF. The CDR3 region has the DNA TGTGCCAGCAGCACCGGGAGGGCAGATACGCAGTATTTT.

At least ten counts were recorded for this clonotype. The chain links TRBV9 to TRBJ2-7; D is undetermined. Deletions cut 0 bases from V and 4 bases from J, with 8 bases between. The germline V gene has CDR1 SGDLS and CDR2 YYNGEE. This CDR3 region has 13 residues. The CDR3 DNA is TGTGCCAGCAGCGTAGCGGGCGAGTACGAGCAGTACTTC. Amino acids: CASSVAGEYEQYF.

There are many counts of this clonotype. The chain is built from TRBV29-1 and TRBJ2-3, with TRBD2 matching 11 bases. V lost 5 bases to trimming and J lost 2 bases; unmatched junction nucleotides: 3. This CDR3 is 14 amino acids long. The germline V gene has CDR1 SQVTM and CDR2 ANQGSEA. The CDR3 is CSVMGLAATDTQYF. The CDR3 coding sequence is TGCAGCGTTATGGGACTAGCGGCCACAGATACGCAGTATTTT.

In its sample, this clonotype was seen a few times. The V gene is TRBV29-1, the J gene TRBJ2-1; a possible D gene is TRBD2 (6 bases). CDR3 length: 14 amino acids. Germline CDR1 SQVTM, CDR2 ANQGSEA. Trimming took off 7 bases at V and 0 bases at J, with 13 bases between the two ends. For the CDR3, the DNA is TGCAGCGCTGTGTCGGGAGCCTCCTACAATGAGCAGTTCTTC. Its protein is CSAVSGASYNEQFF.

V and J are TRBV9 and TRBJ2-7; 10 positions match TRBD2. The V and J ends lost 0 bases and 4 bases, in that order; junction bases with no gene match: 4. The CDR3 contains 15 residues. The V gene's germline CDR1 is SGDLS and CDR2 YYNGEE. This chain's CDR3 is CASSVAGTSEYEQYF. The CDR3 coding sequence is TGTGCCAGCAGCGTAGCAGGGACTAGCGAGTACGAGCAGTACTTC.

In this sample, this clonotype turned up a few times. The genes are TRBV28 and TRBJ2-3; D call uncertain. Trimming pared 5 bases from V and 3 bases from J, leaving 12 bases between. Germline V gene data show CDR1 as MDHEN and CDR2 as SYDVKM. The CDR3 totals 14 residues. Here the CDR3 DNA reads TGTGCCAGCAGTGAGCCCCTGGGGACAGATACGCAGTATTTT. Its protein is CASSEPLGTDTQYF.

This clonotype has ten or more counts. V gene TRBV15 combines with J gene TRBJ2-7, with D unclear. Deletions cut 0 bases from V and 5 bases from J, with 11 bases between. The CDR3 runs 14 residues. CDR1 and CDR2 (germline): LNHNV, YYDKDF (reference sequence). For the CDR3, the DNA is TGTGCCACCAGCAGAGATCGTGTGGGCCACGAGCAGTACTTC. Encoded protein: CATSRDRVGHEQYF.

This clonotype was seen only a few times. The chain joins TRBV7-9 to TRBJ2-2, with a tentative D call TRBD2 (5 bases). Looked up from germline, CDR1 is SEHNR and CDR2 is FQNEAQ (reference sequence). CDR3 length: 17 amino acids. V was pared by 6 bases and J by 3 bases, with 20 bases between. CDR3: CASSYFPDPGDTGELFF. The CDR3 DNA sequence: TGTGCCAGCAGTTACTTTCCGGACCCCGGGGACACCGGGGAGCTGTTTTTT.

This clonotype was picked up many times. The chain employs TRBV9 and TRBJ2-7, with D perhaps assigned TRBD1 or TRBD2 (5 bases each). V lost 9 bases and J 0 bases, leaving 13 bases between the germline ends. The CDR3 sequence is 13 residues long. Germline CDR1 is SGDLS and CDR2 is YYNGEE. The CDR3: CATTGTPSYEQYF. In DNA, the CDR3 is TGTGCCACCACCGGGACCCCCTCCTACGAGCAGTACTTC.

The CDR3 sequence is CSVDSYARTSYNEQFF. For the CDR3, the DNA is TGCAGCGTTGATTCGTACGCTAGGACCTCCTACAATGAGCAGTTCTTC. The rearrangement links TRBV29-1 to TRBJ2-1; D call uncertain. In germline, CDR1 is SQVTM, CDR2 ANQGSEA. This CDR3 has 16 amino acids. V lost 3 bases and J 0 bases, leaving 15 bases between the germline ends.

This clonotype has only a few counts. The gene calls are TRBV21-1 and TRBJ1-4; the D call of TRBD1 is as the table states it, not checked on the DNA. TRBV21-1 is a pseudogene. The CDR3 extends over 15 amino acids. Here the CDR3 reads CASSSGEGAGEKLFF. In nucleotides, the CDR3 is TGTGCCAGCAGCAGTGGCGAAGGGGCGGGTGAAAAACTGTTTTTT.

The V gene is TRBV19, the J gene TRBJ2-1, with TRBD1 matching over 9 bases. J lost 10 bases, V lost 9 bases, and 7 bases had no gene match. The CDR3 sequence is 12 residues long. Germline V CDR1 and CDR2: LNHDA, SQIVND (reference sequence). The CDR3 protein is CASAQGAGEQFF. The CDR3 coding sequence is TGTGCCAGCGCACAGGGGGCCGGCGAGCAGTTCTTC.

This clonotype turned up a few times. The chain combines TRBV20-1 with TRBJ2-7, with 8 bases aligning to TRBD2. The ends lost 4 bases at V and 0 bases at J; junction bases unmatched: 8. Per the germline V gene, CDR1 is DFQATT and CDR2 is SNEGSKA (reference sequence). The CDR3 length is 15 residues. For the CDR3, the DNA is TGCAGTGCTACGTTAGCGGGAAGGTTCTCCTACGAGCAGTACTTC. It specifies CSATLAGRFSYEQYF.

The chain combines TRBV20-1 with TRBJ2-1, with D maybe TRBD1 (7 bases). Germline V CDR1 and CDR2: DFQATT, SNEGSKA (reference sequence). This CDR3 contains 13 residues. The ends were cut back, 5 bases at V and 7 bases at J, with 15 bases in the middle. The CDR3 spells CSAPRDSGNEQFF. The CDR3 nucleotides are TGCAGTGCTCCCCGGGACAGCGGGAATGAGCAGTTCTTC.

This rearrangement joins TRBV28 to TRBJ2-2, with D perhaps given as TRBD1 or TRBD2 (6 bases each). The CDR3 runs 17 residues. V was shortened by 4 bases and J by 5 bases, with 20 bases between the two germline ends. Per germline, CDR1 MDHEN and CDR2 SYDVKM. DNA of the CDR3: TGTGCCAGCAGTTCTAGGGGGATAGCGGAAGCGACCGGGGAGCTGTTTTTT. This encodes CASSSRGIAEATGELFF.

The rearrangement joins TRBV16 to TRBJ2-3, with D maybe TRBD2 (6 bases). The CDR3 is 17 amino acids. The V gene lost 2 bases and the J gene lost 0 bases, with 15 bases spanning the gap. The V gene's germline CDR1 is KGHSY and CDR2 FQNENV. The CDR3 loop is CASSQRRRDTSTDTQYF. DNA for the CDR3: TGTGCCAGCAGCCAAAGGCGGCGGGATACTAGCACAGATACGCAGTATTTT.

This clonotype has a handful of counts. The chain joins TRBV12-3 or TRBV12-4 to TRBJ2-6, with D unresolved. Trimming removed 5 bases from V and 0 bases from J, with 5 bases in between. This CDR3 has 14 residues. Here the CDR3 reads CASSPTSGANVLTF. CDR3 DNA sequence: TGTGCCAGCAGTCCGACCTCTGGGGCCAACGTCCTGACTTTC.

A few counts support this clonotype. This chain joins TRBV20-1 and TRBJ2-1; no firm D call. CDR1 DFQATT and CDR2 SNEGSKA come from the germline V gene (reference sequence). V shed 3 bases and J shed 6 bases, with 6 bases lying between them. CDR3 size: 11 residues. CDR3 DNA: TGCAGTGCTAGCTGGGCCAATGAGCAGTTCTTC. It encodes CSASWANEQFF.

This clonotype was picked up many times. The chain uses TRBV5-5 and TRBJ2-1; D is ambiguous. Germline V lookup: CDR1 SGHKS, CDR2 YYEKEE (reference sequence). Trimming pared 2 bases from V and 9 bases from J, leaving 9 bases between. The CDR3 contains 12 residues. The CDR3 DNA sequence: TGTGCCAGCAGCTTCTTCGATGGTGAGCAGTTCTTC. Translated: CASSFFDGEQFF.

Concerning this clonotype: At one end the junction does not follow the germline gene, possibly because of a read error. This chain links TRBV2 with TRBJ2-2, with TRBD2 as a possible D gene (5 bases). Looked up from germline, CDR1 is SNHLY and CDR2 is FYNNEI. The CDR3 sequence is 14 residues long. CDR3 region: CATPGPANTGELYF. The CDR3 nucleotides read TGTGCCACCCCTGGGCCAGCGAACACCGGGGAGCTGTATTTT.

This clonotype was counted only a few times. The V and J genes are TRBV5-1 and TRBJ2-7, with 7 positions matching TRBD1. V dropped 3 bases and J dropped 3; count of bases not matched to a gene: 9. CDR1 is SGHRS, CDR2 YFSETQ, per germline. CDR3 length: 15 residues. CDR3 in amino acids: CASSYGQATFYEQYF. The CDR3 nucleotides are TGCGCCAGCAGCTACGGACAGGCGACTTTCTACGAGCAGTACTTC. Combining the CDR3 with reference TRBV5-1 and TRBJ2-7 gives the whole variable domain KAGVTQTPRYLIKTRGQQVTLSCSPISGHRSVSWYQQTPGQGLQFLFEYFSETQRNKGNFPGRFSGRQFSNSRSEMNVSTLELGDSALYLCASSYGQATFYEQYFGPGTRLTVT.

This clonotype showed up many times. The rearrangement uses TRBV11-2 and TRBJ2-7, with TRBD1 matching 7 bases. This CDR3 is 16 amino acids long. Germline V gives CDR1 SGHAT, CDR2 FQNNGV. V was clipped by 0 bases and J by 2 bases; unmatched bases: 7. The CDR3 nucleotides read TGTGCCAGCAGCTTAGATATTGGGACAGAAGCCTACGAGCAGTACTTC. Translating gives CASSLDIGTEAYEQYF.